The source of this TCR beta chain is a study of cytomegalovirus exposure and HLA in healthy donors. Study findings and constraints: Several of the most significant clusters appeared, in a later analysis, to be linked to common viral pathogens.

Comments on this clone: The antigen is undetermined.

13 Jbeta primers and 60 Vbeta primers were used for the PCR. Some clones are missing from TCRdb's copy, which holds only in-frame ones; the method was immunoSEQ multiplex PCR. The sample consists of 83,000 or so clones, around four fifths of them appearing once. Sequenced sample: PBMCs. This receptor was identified in a man in his thirties or forties in good health and CMV-seropositive.

The CDR3 DNA reads as TGTGCCAGCAGTCCGCAAATTAATTTGGCCGAAAAACTGTTTTTT. Encoded protein: CASSPQINLAEKLFF. This sequence joins TRBV27 and TRBJ1-4; D remains unclear. The CDR3 totals 15 residues. Germline assignment: CDR1 MNHEY and CDR2 SMNVEV (reference sequence). V shed 5 bases and J shed 8 bases, with 18 bases lying between them.